Listed below are T cell receptor beta chains from one sample, sequenced in a study of blood T cell repertoires in COVID-19. Assay: immunoSEQ multiplex PCR; the TCRdb copy retains only in-frame clones and omits some. The repertoire holds roughly 250,000 clones, with about 73% as singletons. The sequenced material came from peripheral blood. These receptors were taken from a woman of 80 years or more with acute or convalescent COVID-19. The CDR3 runs from the conserved cysteine through the conserved F or W.

j_gene	v_gene	CDR3aa
TRBJ1-3	TRBV2	CASSSEPAGNTIYF
TRBJ2-5	TRBV12-3/TRBV12-4	CASSLSGKTQYF
TRBJ1-1	TRBV9	CASSVVGGMNTEAFF
TRBJ2-1	TRBV3-1/TRBV3-2	CASSQLTSGYNEQFF
TRBJ2-1	TRBV7-9	CASSLLRLNEQFF
TRBJ1-5	TRBV12-3/TRBV12-4	CASSLSGFQPQHF
TRBJ1-2	TRBV5-4	CASSPEVDGNYGYTF
TRBJ2-7	TRBV29-1	CSVQNGGRVDEQYF
TRBJ1-1	TRBV10-2	CASGWREDTEAFF
TRBJ2-3	TRBV11-2	CASSLGGLAGGGTQYF
TRBJ2-7	TRBV6-5	CASRPSSYEQYF
TRBJ1-3	TRBV10-3	CAIRTGGAGNTIYF
TRBJ2-1	TRBV6-1	CASSDWGQGVQFF
TRBJ1-2	TRBV7-2	CASSWTGLNYGYTF
TRBJ1-5	TRBV12-3/TRBV12-4	CASSGDRAQHF
TRBJ1-2	TRBV27	CASRGSRDRLYGYTF
TRBJ1-5	TRBV25-1	CASSDSNQPQHF
TRBJ2-3	TRBV3-1/TRBV3-2	CASSQGLPGNTQYF
TRBJ1-1	TRBV6-1	CASSEVGGSETEAFF
TRBJ1-2	TRBV6-5	CASSHQGTGEYGYTF
TRBJ2-1	TRBV19	CASKVAGTPEYNEQFF
TRBJ1-1	TRBV6-1	CASSEGGHTEAFF
TRBJ1-2	TRBV7-9	CASPGRGPSAYYGYTF
TRBJ2-7	TRBV11-2	CASSLETPSYEQYF
TRBJ2-7	TRBV18	CASSPENSRGQYF
TRBJ1-3	TRBV10-2	CASSVQGLTSGNTIYF
TRBJ2-3	TRBV9	CASSGTSGSADTQYF
TRBJ2-1	TRBV14	CASSQRTSGGIPYNEQFF
TRBJ2-7	TRBV5-4	CASSSGTSGSREQYF
TRBJ2-1	TRBV9	CASSATGFPYNEQFF
TRBJ1-4	TRBV7-9	CASSRGQAEGREKLFF
TRBJ1-6	TRBV7-2	CASSLEGTGGGSPLHF
TRBJ1-5	TRBV20-1	CSASAGGTGNQPQHF
TRBJ2-7	TRBV4-3	CASSQDGGQTVEQYF
TRBJ2-1	TRBV3-1/TRBV3-2	CASSLGTSGRWNEQFF
TRBJ1-4	TRBV5-1	CASSSGTGVTNEKLFF
TRBJ2-7	TRBV19	CASSPQGLYEQYF
TRBJ2-2	TRBV9	CASSPRGTANTGELFF
TRBJ2-7	TRBV18	CASSPGPGGYEQYF
TRBJ1-2	TRBV10-1	CASSESGAGEGGCYTF
TRBJ1-1	TRBV18	CASSPDRGGEAFF
TRBJ2-3	TRBV5-1	CASSFNGGSTDTQYF
TRBJ1-1	TRBV19	CATSTGLLSTEAFF
TRBJ1-1	TRBV29-1	CSVSRGTEAFF
TRBJ2-2	TRBV30	CAWSRQVNTGELFF
TRBJ1-2	TRBV5-1	CASSLTGEDYGYTF
TRBJ1-1	TRBV18	CASSRRQTENTEAFF
TRBJ2-5	TRBV9	CASSVGASGGVQETQYF
TRBJ2-1	TRBV5-1	CASSLGSGLVAKSSYNEQFF
TRBJ1-5	TRBV27	CASSTWTDSNQPQHF
TRBJ2-3	TRBV7-8	CASSLAGNQRGARDTQYF
TRBJ1-6	TRBV7-2	CASSPRGRETYNSPLHF
TRBJ1-5	TRBV28	CASSSYRVPPQHF